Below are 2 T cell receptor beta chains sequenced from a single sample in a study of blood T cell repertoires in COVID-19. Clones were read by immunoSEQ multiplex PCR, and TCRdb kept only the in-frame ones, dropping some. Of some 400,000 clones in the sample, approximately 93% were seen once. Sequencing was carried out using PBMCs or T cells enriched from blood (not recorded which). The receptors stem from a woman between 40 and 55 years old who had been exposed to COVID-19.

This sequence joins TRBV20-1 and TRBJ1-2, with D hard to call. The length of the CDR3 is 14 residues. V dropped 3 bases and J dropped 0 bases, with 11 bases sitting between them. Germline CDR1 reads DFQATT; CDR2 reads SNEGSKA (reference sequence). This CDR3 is CSASRDTSNYGYTF. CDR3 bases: TGCAGTGCTAGTAGAGACACCTCTAACTATGGCTACACCTTC.

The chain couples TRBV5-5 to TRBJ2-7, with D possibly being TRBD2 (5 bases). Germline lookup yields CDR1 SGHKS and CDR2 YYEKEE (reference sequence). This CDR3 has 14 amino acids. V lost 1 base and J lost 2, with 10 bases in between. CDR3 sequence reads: CASSLQAGAYEQYF. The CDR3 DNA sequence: TGTGCCAGCAGCTTGCAGGCCGGGGCCTACGAGCAGTACTTC.